The next 13 T cell receptor beta chains were all read from a single sample in a study of cytomegalovirus exposure and HLA in healthy donors. Researchers ran the PCR with 60 Vbeta and 13 Jbeta primers. Sequencing used immunoSEQ multiplex PCR; TCRdb keeps in-frame clones, though not all of them. The table shows 110,000 to 150,000 clones, with approximately 80% occurring only once. Sequencing used PBMCs. Source of these receptors: a woman aged 40-49 years in good health and CMV-seropositive.

The V gene is TRBV9, the J gene TRBJ2-1; D uncertain. Germline V gene lookup returns CDR1 SGDLS and CDR2 YYNGEE. V shed 0 bases and J shed 6 bases, with 13 bases lying between them. The CDR3 is 15 residues long. Written as DNA, the CDR3 is TGTGCCAGCAGCGTAGCGCCCGCGGCTTCCAATGAGCAGTTCTTC. Encoded protein: CASSVAPAASNEQFF.

The chain recombines TRBV20-1 with TRBJ1-2, with D perhaps TRBD1 (6 bases). With 5 bases removed from V and 8 bases from J, the gap between germline ends came to 12 bases. There are 11 residues in the CDR3. Germline CDR1 and CDR2: DFQATT and SNEGSKA (reference sequence). CDR3 residues: CSAGDMGGYTF. The CDR3 DNA reads TGCAGTGCTGGGGACATGGGAGGCTACACCTTC.

The chain couples TRBV5-4 to TRBJ2-4; 9 bases are a match to TRBD1. The V gene end was trimmed by 3 bases and the J gene end by 2 bases; junction bases not matched to a gene: 6. Looked up from germline, CDR1 is SGHNT and CDR2 is YYREEE (reference sequence). This CDR3 contains 16 residues. The CDR3 coding sequence is TGTGCCAGCAGCTCCTGGGACAGGGCCACCAAAAACATTCAGTACTTC. This sequence encodes CASSSWDRATKNIQYF. Full variable domain (missing parts from reference TRBV5-4 and TRBJ2-4): ETGVTQSPTHLIKTRGQQVTLRCSSQSGHNTVSWYQQALGQGPQFIFQYYREEENGRGNFPPRFSGLQFPNYSSELNVNALELDDSALYLCASSSWDRATKNIQYFGAGTRLSVL.

This clone was counted only a few times. The V call is TRBV6-1, the J call TRBJ1-2, with D maybe TRBD1 (5 bases). V was pared by 1 base and J by 3 bases, with 12 bases between. Germline V gives CDR1 MNHNS, CDR2 SASEGT. This CDR3 has 15 amino acids. CDR3 loop: CASSEGLGADYGYTF. The CDR3 DNA follows: TGTGCCAGCAGTGAAGGGCTAGGGGCGGACTATGGCTACACCTTC.

The genes are TRBV4-3 and TRBJ2-3, with 10 nucleotides matching TRBD2. CDR3 length: 19 amino acids. V shed 0 bases, J shed 2 bases, and the junction held 11 bases outside the gene matches. Germline values: CDR1 LGHNA, CDR2 YSLEER. The CDR3 is CASSQDRFPSGGNTDTQYF. DNA for the CDR3: TGCGCCAGCAGCCAAGATAGGTTCCCTAGCGGGGGAAACACAGATACGCAGTATTTT.

This clone came up once. The chain joins TRBV2 to TRBJ1-2, with 7 nucleotides matching TRBD1. With V trimmed by 6 bases and J by 5 bases, 6 bases remained unmatched. The CDR3 is 13 amino acids. The germline V gene has CDR1 SNHLY and CDR2 FYNNEI. The CDR3 region has the DNA TGTGCCAGCAGGGGTGACAGGGAGTATGGCTACACCTTC. Residues: CASRGDREYGYTF.

The CDR3 reads CASSVTGGREPQHF. As DNA, the CDR3 is TGTGCCAGCAGTGTGACAGGGGGCAGGGAGCCCCAGCATTTT. The rearrangement joins TRBV6-1 to TRBJ1-5; 10 bases line up with TRBD1. Germline assignment: CDR1 MNHNS and CDR2 SASEGT. The length of the CDR3 is 14 residues. Unmatched junction bases numbered 5, after V lost 4 bases and J lost 8 bases.

This rearrangement joins TRBV11-2 to TRBJ2-1; D remains unclear. Germline CDR1 is SGHAT and CDR2 is FQNNGV. Deletions cut 5 bases from V and 6 bases from J, with 11 bases between. This CDR3 is built from 13 residues. The CDR3 DNA is TGTGCCAGCAGCCCGGATGGCGGCAATGAGCAGTTCTTC. Translated, it gives CASSPDGGNEQFF.

This rearrangement joins TRBV10-3 to TRBJ2-7; 8 bases are shared with TRBD2. The CDR3 has 12 residues. CDR1 ENHRY and CDR2 SYGVKD come from the germline V gene. V trimming: 11 bases; J trimming: 3 bases; junction bases outside the gene matches: 6. CDR3 sequence reads: CAHSGTSYEQYF. The CDR3 DNA sequence: TGTGCCCATTCCGGGACTAGCTACGAGCAGTACTTC.

The V gene is TRBV5-4, the J gene TRBJ1-3, with D perhaps TRBD1 (5 bases). Trimming removed 4 bases from V and 4 bases from J, with 9 bases in between. The germline gives CDR1 SGHNT, CDR2 YYREEE (reference sequence). CDR3 length: 13 amino acids. CDR3 nucleotide sequence: TGTGCCAGCAGCGGGGCAGGGGGAAACACCATATATTTT. Translation gives CASSGAGGNTIYF.

This clone was observed a few times. The rearrangement uses TRBV11-1 and TRBJ2-2; TRBD2 matches 8 bases. CDR3 size: 17 residues. The J segment lost 8 bases and the V segment lost 4 bases, leaving 15 bases of the junction unmatched. The germline gives CDR1 SGHAT, CDR2 FQDESV (reference sequence). The CDR3 protein is CASSSSGRGGRYGELFF. The CDR3 DNA reads TGTGCCAGCAGCTCTTCGGGTCGGGGGGGCCGGTATGGGGAGCTGTTTTTT.

The chain has TRBV2 and TRBJ2-7, with 12 bases identical to TRBD2. Germline V gene sequence: CDR1 SNHLY, CDR2 FYNNEI. The trim removed 6 bases at V and 5 bases at J, leaving 11 bases unmatched. The CDR3 is 16 amino acids. The CDR3 region is CASSPVTSGGRNEQYF. The CDR3 nucleotides are TGTGCCAGCAGCCCAGTAACTAGCGGGGGGAGGAACGAGCAGTACTTC.

This clone showed up just a few times. The chain joins TRBV9 to TRBJ2-2, with D possibly matching TRBD2 (5 bases). There are 15 residues in the CDR3. V was trimmed by 5 bases and J by 0 bases, leaving 11 bases between them. Germline V gene data show CDR1 as SGDLS and CDR2 as YYNGEE. The CDR3 sequence is CASRKDLANTGELFF. CDR3 nucleotides: TGTGCCAGCAGAAAGGACTTAGCGAACACCGGGGAGCTGTTTTTT.